This is a list of T cell receptor beta chains from one sample in a study of blood T cell repertoires in COVID-19. Using immunoSEQ multiplex PCR, the repertoire was profiled, and TCRdb retains in-frame clones only, with some absent. The repertoire holds roughly 160,000 clones, with approximately 77% as singletons. The sequenced sample consisted of PBMCs or T cells enriched from blood (not recorded which). These receptors were taken from a man aged 55 to 69 who had recovered from COVID-19. CDR3s leave out the opening cysteine and the closing phenylalanine or tryptophan. A D gene is named only where the DNA matches it firmly.

TRBJ1-5 TRBV7-9 . ASSLAGRNQPQH
TRBJ2-7 TRBV28 . ASSNTGLALYEQY
TRBJ2-1 TRBV21-1 . ASSTTYNEQF
TRBJ2-3 TRBV9 TRBD2 ASKPGLVITDTQY
TRBJ1-1 TRBV23-1 . ASNKLNRGMGDTEAF
TRBJ2-1 TRBV9 . ASSVVPSPSSYNEQF
TRBJ1-5 TRBV29-1 TRBD1 SVGGSTGMDQPQH
TRBJ1-2 TRBV29-1 . SVGGVWSQGYT
TRBJ2-7 TRBV7-2 TRBD2 ASSLGGRVEQY
TRBJ2-1 TRBV30 . AWSHLEVSYNEQF
TRBJ2-7 TRBV6-6 TRBD2 ASSPGGGWGPRDEQY
TRBJ1-2 TRBV12-3/TRBV12-4 . ASSFRGNYGYT
TRBJ2-1 TRBV7-9 TRBD2 AAGRRGDNEQF
TRBJ2-3 TRBV18 . ASSPPLEQGLWPDTQY
TRBJ2-5 TRBV3-1/TRBV3-2 . ASSQVRTSYQETQY
TRBJ1-6 TRBV25-1 TRBD1 ASRGGQVNSPLH
TRBJ1-6 TRBV2 . ASRGLKKGDSPLH
TRBJ2-6 TRBV5-1 . ASSLGQFSGANVLT
TRBJ2-7 TRBV19 TRBD2 ASSIKAGEGFDEQY
TRBJ1-3 TRBV28 . ASSLTGHSGNTIY
TRBJ2-7 TRBV27 TRBD1 ASSSRTGTVDEQY
TRBJ2-7 TRBV28 TRBD2 ASSSRLAGTYSYEQY
TRBJ2-3 TRBV29-1 TRBD2 SVRYSGGTLTDTQY
TRBJ1-1 TRBV5-1 . ASSLEDTFEAF
TRBJ2-7 TRBV11-2 TRBD2 ASSFGLASYEQY
TRBJ1-4 TRBV6-5 TRBD1 ASRKTGIPNEKLF
TRBJ1-3 TRBV30 . AWTSGAPMSAIY
TRBJ2-5 TRBV7-7 . ASSSSPDKQETQY
TRBJ2-5 TRBV14 TRBD2 ASSQAFKGLDDQETQY
TRBJ2-1 TRBV5-1 TRBD2 ASSLVLAGDNIEQF
TRBJ1-2 TRBV5-6 TRBD1 ASSRDRANYGYT
TRBJ1-4 TRBV5-4 . ASSSQATATNEKLF
TRBJ2-2 TRBV7-2 . ASSLNTGELF
TRBJ2-3 TRBV4-2 TRBD2 ASSPHVSSGGPTDTQY
TRBJ1-3 TRBV28 TRBD1 ASRGQGVDTIY
TRBJ2-1 TRBV6-5 . ASSLPGVNEQF
TRBJ2-5 TRBV11-3 TRBD1 ASSYNHGQGQETQY
TRBJ1-6 TRBV30 . AWSVNQGRTPLH
TRBJ2-7 TRBV18 . ASSPLQGRPDEQY